The rows below give T cell receptor beta chains drawn from one sample of a study of blood T cell repertoires in COVID-19. Repertoires were generated with immunoSEQ multiplex PCR, while TCRdb's copy carries only in-frame clones and drops some. In the table there are more than 50,000 clones, 80% of which are singletons. The sample taken for sequencing was peripheral blood. The receptor set was obtained from a human donor in a cohort sampled during active COVID-19. Each CDR3 is given with its conserved first and last residue. The D gene is left open where the match is weak. For some rows the clone size is stated as once, few or many, or as a class when expanded; others skip it.

CDR3 protein	CDR3 DNA	clone size	CDR3 length	V gene	D gene	J gene
CASSSKRDAIYEQYF	TGCGCCAGCAGCTCCAAGCGGGACGCTATCTACGAGCAGTACTTC	NA	15	TRBV5-1	TRBD2	TRBJ2-7
CASSPNRDSTDTQYF	TGTGCCAGCAGCCCTAACAGGGATAGCACAGATACGCAGTATTTT	NA	15	TRBV11-2	NA	TRBJ2-3
CASSPPRTLRGGANVLTF	TGTGCCAGCAGCCCTCCCCGAACCCTACGAGGTGGGGCCAACGTCCTGACTTTC	few	18	TRBV11-2	NA	TRBJ2-6
CACQGQGHFSEQYF	TGTGCCTGCCAAGGACAGGGGCATTTTTCTGAGCAGTACTTC	NA	14	TRBV30	TRBD1	TRBJ2-7
CASRTGVTEAFF	TGTGCCAGCCGGACAGGGGTCACTGAAGCTTTCTTT	NA	12	TRBV6-5	TRBD1	TRBJ1-1
CSVVGTAEGGSYEQYF	TGCAGCGTTGTCGGGACAGCGGAAGGTGGCTCCTACGAGCAGTACTTC	NA	16	TRBV29-1	TRBD1	TRBJ2-7
CASSLLQNTEAFF	TGTGCCAGCAGCTTATTACAGAACACTGAAGCTTTCTTT	NA	13	TRBV11-3	NA	TRBJ1-1
CATSDLGVAGVPDTQYF	TGTGCCACCAGTGATTTGGGGGTAGCGGGAGTGCCAGATACGCAGTATTTT	few	17	TRBV24-1	TRBD2	TRBJ2-3
CASSLRGQNYEQYF	TGTGCCAGCAGTTTAAGAGGACAGAACTACGAGCAGTACTTC	NA	14	TRBV28	NA	TRBJ2-7
CSAFRSYEQYF	TGCAGTGCTTTTAGATCCTACGAGCAGTACTTC	NA	11	TRBV20-1	NA	TRBJ2-7
CASRQGSTGELFF	TGTGCCAGTCGACAGGGATCCACCGGGGAGCTGTTTTTT	NA	13	TRBV2	TRBD1	TRBJ2-2
CASSLGWTVWTEAFF	TGCGCCAGCAGCTTGGGTTGGACAGTATGGACTGAAGCTTTCTTT	NA	15	TRBV5-1	NA	TRBJ1-1
CASSVSPGRGETQYF	TGTGCCAGCAGCGTAAGTCCCGGCAGGGGGGAGACCCAGTACTTC	once	15	TRBV9	TRBD1	TRBJ2-5
CSVSGAGEQYF	TGCAGCGTTTCAGGGGCAGGGGAGCAGTACTTC	NA	11	TRBV29-1	NA	TRBJ2-7
CASSPGQGAYNEQFF	TGTGCCAGCTCACCGGGCCAGGGCGCCTACAATGAGCAGTTCTTC	NA	15	TRBV18	NA	TRBJ2-1
CASSQSLGRENTEAFF	TGTGCCAGCTCCCAATCTCTCGGGAGGGAGAACACTGAAGCTTTCTTT	NA	16	TRBV18	NA	TRBJ1-1
CASSLFPGGPSEQYF	TGTGCCAGCAGCTTATTTCCGGGAGGGCCAAGCGAGCAGTACTTC	NA	15	TRBV7-9	TRBD2	TRBJ2-7
CAAGQGSGYTF	TGTGCCGCTGGACAGGGTAGCGGCTACACCTTC	NA	11	TRBV27	TRBD1	TRBJ1-2
CASSLGAGQGHSGANVLTF	TGTGCCAGCAGCTTAGGGGCGGGACAGGGACACTCTGGGGCCAACGTCCTGACTTTC	NA	19	TRBV11-2	TRBD1	TRBJ2-6
CASSLGGGNTEAFF	TGTGCCAGCAGTTTAGGAGGAGGGAACACTGAAGCTTTCTTT	few	14	TRBV28	NA	TRBJ1-1
CASRPGLELDGGYEQYF	TGTGCCAGCAGACCAGGACTGGAGTTAGATGGAGGCTACGAGCAGTACTTC	NA	17	TRBV7-2	NA	TRBJ2-7
CASSLRDRGRYTEAFF	TGTGCCAGCAGCTTACGGGACAGGGGGCGATACACTGAAGCTTTCTTT	NA	16	TRBV3-1/TRBV3-2	TRBD1	TRBJ1-1
CASSEGLAGAYEQYF	TGTGCCAGCAGCGAGGGACTAGCGGGGGCCTACGAGCAGTACTTC	once	15	TRBV7-3	TRBD2	TRBJ2-7
CSARVHYEQYF	TGCAGTGCTAGAGTCCACTACGAGCAGTACTTC	NA	11	TRBV20-1	NA	TRBJ2-7
CASMNVPSQGQYF	TGTGCCAGCATGAATGTGCCATCTCAGGGGCAGTATTTT	NA	13	TRBV6-5	NA	TRBJ2-3
CASSQLSGGGPEEQYF	TGTGCCAGCAGCCAACTCTCCGGAGGGGGCCCGGAGGAGCAGTACTTC	few	16	TRBV3-1/TRBV3-2	NA	TRBJ2-7
CATSVRTGDEQYF	TGTGCCACAAGCGTGCGGACAGGGGACGAGCAGTACTTC	once	13	TRBV15	TRBD1	TRBJ2-7
CASGRGVAGNDEQFF	TGTGCCAGCGGCAGGGGAGTAGCGGGAAACGATGAGCAGTTCTTC	NA	15	TRBV9	TRBD2	TRBJ2-1
CASSYGQGTEAFF	TGTGCCAGTAGTTACGGACAGGGAACCGAAGCTTTCTTT	NA	13	TRBV19	TRBD1	TRBJ1-1
CASGGGSLVETQYF	TGTGCCAGCGGGGGCGGGAGTTTGGTAGAGACCCAGTACTTC	NA	14	TRBV27	NA	TRBJ2-5
CASSLGSGVDEQYF	TGTGCCAGCAGCTTAGGATCAGGGGTCGACGAGCAGTACTTC	NA	14	TRBV7-9	NA	TRBJ2-7
CASSPLALDHNEQFF	TGTGCCAGCAGCCCACTAGCTTTGGATCACAATGAGCAGTTCTTC	NA	15	TRBV7-6	NA	TRBJ2-1
CASSPGEGRQETQYF	TGCGCCAGCAGCCCGGGGGAGGGCCGTCAAGAGACCCAGTACTTC	NA	15	TRBV5-1	TRBD2	TRBJ2-5
CASSERSGRITGELFF	TGTGCCAGCAGCGAACGCAGCGGGAGAATCACCGGGGAGCTGTTTTTT	once	16	TRBV7-9	TRBD2	TRBJ2-2
CASSRTGPGMGEQYF	TGTGCCAGCAGCAGAACAGGGCCTGGGATGGGAGAGCAGTACTTC	NA	15	TRBV7-2	NA	TRBJ2-7
CATSDLRDTSSYEQYF	TGTGCCACCAGTGATTTACGGGATACGTCATCGTACGAGCAGTACTTC	NA	16	TRBV24-1	NA	TRBJ2-7
CASSLGGGWYGYTF	TGTGCCAGCAGCCTCGGGGGGGGTTGGTATGGCTACACCTTC	NA	14	TRBV6-5	NA	TRBJ1-2
CASSLSRGVRERSPDTQYF	TGTGCCAGCAGTTTATCCAGAGGGGTTCGGGAGCGATCCCCAGATACGCAGTATTTT	NA	19	TRBV27	NA	TRBJ2-3
CASSQEWVASPLHF	TGTGCCAGCAGCCAAGAATGGGTAGCCTCACCCCTCCACTTT	NA	14	TRBV3-1/TRBV3-2	NA	TRBJ1-6
CASSLDQGFGIPEQETQYF	TGTGCCAGCAGCTTAGATCAGGGGTTTGGTATACCGGAGCAAGAGACCCAGTACTTC	NA	19	TRBV11-2	NA	TRBJ2-5
CASSLAEYSYEQYF	TGTGCCAGCAGTCTGGCAGAATACTCCTACGAGCAGTACTTC	NA	14	TRBV6-5	NA	TRBJ2-7
CASRAGGYGYTF	TGTGCCAGCAGAGCAGGGGGCTATGGCTACACCTTC	NA	12	TRBV7-9	TRBD1	TRBJ1-2
CASSEGGQGANTIYF	TGTGCCAGCAGTGAAGGGGGACAGGGGGCAAACACCATATATTTT	NA	15	TRBV2	TRBD1	TRBJ1-3